One sample yielded the 30 T cell receptor beta chains listed below, sequenced in a study of T cell changes during pregnancy in multiple sclerosis. TCRdb's table, derived via immunoSEQ multiplex PCR, lists solely in-frame clones and lacks some. Here the sample spans roughly 40,000 clones, around 90% being singletons. Sequencing used CD4+ T cells from peripheral blood mononuclear cells, obtained in the third trimester of pregnancy. The receptors were sampled from a female donor with multiple sclerosis, enrolled in a pregnancy study.

This rearrangement joins TRBV10-2 to TRBJ2-3; 7 bases are a match to TRBD2. V trimming: 8 bases; J trimming: 4 bases; junction bases outside the gene matches: 12. Germline V gene lookup returns CDR1 WSHSY and CDR2 SAAADI. CDR3 length: 15 residues. DNA of the CDR3: TGCGCCAGCCTGGAGGGAGGGTGGGTCGCAGATACGCAGTATTTT. As protein: CASLEGGWVADTQYF.

The chain uses TRBV11-3 and TRBJ2-2; 8 nucleotides match TRBD1. The length of the CDR3 is 19 residues. The ends lost 5 bases at V and 3 bases at J; junction bases unmatched: 17. The V gene's germline CDR1 is SGHNT and CDR2 YENEEA. CDR3: CASSHDRGPRSSYTGELFF. The CDR3 DNA reads as TGTGCCAGCAGCCACGACAGGGGCCCTCGCTCCTCCTACACCGGGGAGCTGTTTTTT.

J is TRBJ2-2 and V is TRBV19, with a possible D match to TRBD1 (5 bases). CDR3 length equals 15 residues. The germline CDR1 and CDR2 sequences are LNHDA and SQIVND (reference sequence). V dropped 3 bases and J dropped 4 bases, with 12 bases sitting between them. In DNA form, the CDR3 reads TGTGCCAGTAGTATCCTAGGTGGGGCCACCGGGGAGCTGTTTTTT. Residues: CASSILGGATGELFF.

The chain uses TRBV7-3 and TRBJ2-1; 7 positions match TRBD1. This CDR3 contains 13 residues. Germline-derived CDR1 and CDR2 are SGHTA and FQGTGA. V was pared by 5 bases and J by 6 bases, with 4 bases of the junction left unmatched. CDR3 nucleotides: TGTGCCAGCAGCCCCGACAGGGTCAATGAGCAGTTCTTC. Translated, it gives CASSPDRVNEQFF.

This chain links TRBV25-1 with TRBJ2-3; TRBD1 aligns across 7 bases. V was clipped by 2 bases and J by 3 bases; unmatched bases: 5. CDR3 length equals 15 residues. Germline values: CDR1 MGHDK, CDR2 SYGVNS. The CDR3 nucleotides read TGTGCCAGCAGTGAAGTAGGCAGGGGGACAGATACGCAGTATTTT. Its translation: CASSEVGRGTDTQYF.

This clone was found once. The chain recombines TRBV5-4 with TRBJ2-1, with a possible D match to TRBD2 (6 bases). CDR1 and CDR2 (germline): SGHNT, YYREEE (reference sequence). V lost 3 bases and J 4 bases, leaving 17 bases between the germline ends. The CDR3 is 16 residues long. CDR3 in DNA: TGTGCCAGCAGCTCCGGTGGAGGGCTGGGATACAATGAGCAGTTCTTC. Translated, it gives CASSSGGGLGYNEQFF. Variable domain in full (rest from reference TRBV5-4 and TRBJ2-1): ETGVTQSPTHLIKTRGQQVTLRCSSQSGHNTVSWYQQALGQGPQFIFQYYREEENGRGNFPPRFSGLQFPNYSSELNVNALELDDSALYLCASSSGGGLGYNEQFFGPGTRLTVL.

The CDR3: CAWRGLGLGEQFF. CDR3 DNA sequence: TGTGCCTGGAGGGGACTAGGGCTCGGTGAGCAGTTCTTC. The chain links TRBV30 to TRBJ2-1; 8 nucleotides align to TRBD2. The germline V gene has CDR1 GTSNPN and CDR2 SVGIG (reference sequence). This CDR3 is 13 amino acids long. The junction had 7 bases not matched to a gene; V was cut back by 3 bases and J by 9 bases.

This clone was seen just once. The CDR3 DNA reads as TGTGCCTGGAGTGCAGGACACTTCTTCTATGGCTACACCTTC. Translated: CAWSAGHFFYGYTF. The chain recombines TRBV30 with TRBJ1-2; TRBD1 might be the D (5 bases). The CDR3 spans 14 residues. Looked up from germline, CDR1 is GTSNPN and CDR2 is SVGIG (reference sequence). The V gene lost 1 base and the J gene lost 4 bases, with 13 bases spanning the gap.

The chain employs TRBV28 and TRBJ1-1; maybe TRBD1 (6 bases). The V end was cut by 4 bases, the J end by 0 bases, with 6 bases between. Germline CDR1 and CDR2: MDHEN and SYDVKM. CDR3 size: 13 residues. Here the CDR3 reads CASSWTVNTEAFF. The CDR3 coding sequence is TGTGCCAGCAGTTGGACAGTGAACACTGAAGCTTTCTTT.

In its sample, this clone was seen once. J is TRBJ2-7 and V is TRBV29-1, with 7 bases fitting TRBD2. The CDR3 runs 15 residues. V dropped 2 bases and J dropped 2; count of bases not matched to a gene: 9. The germline gives CDR1 SQVTM, CDR2 ANQGSEA. The chain's CDR3 is CSVESGAGVAYEQYF. In DNA form, the CDR3 reads TGCAGCGTTGAAAGTGGGGCGGGAGTAGCCTACGAGCAGTACTTC.

The chain is built from TRBV25-1 and TRBJ1-2, with 8 bases identical to TRBD1. V dropped 6 bases and J dropped 6; count of bases not matched to a gene: 9. The germline V gene has CDR1 MGHDK and CDR2 SYGVNS. This CDR3 is built from 14 residues. The DNA for the CDR3 is TGTGCCAGCAGCCAGGACAGGGTTGGGAATGGCTACACCTTC. Its protein is CASSQDRVGNGYTF.

This clone was recorded once. The chain joins TRBV4-2 to TRBJ2-5; tentative D call: TRBD2 (6 bases). Germline CDR1 is LGHNA and CDR2 is YNFKEQ. V gave up 0 bases and J gave up 7 bases, with 12 bases separating them. The CDR3 consists of 14 residues. The CDR3 DNA reads as TGTGCCAGCAGCCAAGAGCACGGGCGGGGGACCCAGTACTTC. It codes for CASSQEHGRGTQYF.

The chain recombines TRBV30 with TRBJ1-1; a weak D match, TRBD1 (6 bases). This CDR3 is built from 13 residues. V was cut by 2 bases and J by 3 bases, with 10 bases left in between. Per germline, CDR1 GTSNPN and CDR2 SVGIG (reference sequence). CDR3 protein: CAWSKGGDTEAFF. Here the CDR3 DNA reads TGTGCCTGGAGTAAAGGGGGGGACACTGAAGCTTTCTTT. The full variable domain, completed using reference TRBV30 and TRBJ1-1, is SQTIHQWPATLVQPVGSPLSLECTVEGTSNPNLYWYRQAAGRGLQLLFYSVGIGQISSEVPQNLSASRPQDRQFILSSKKLLLSDSGFYLCAWSKGGDTEAFFGQGTRLTVV.

The rearrangement uses TRBV6-5 and TRBJ1-1; no definite D call. The CDR3 covers 13 residues. Germline-derived CDR1 and CDR2 are MNHEY and SVGAGI. Between the trimmed V and J ends, which lost 10 bases and 0 bases, there was a span of 12 bases. The CDR3 DNA follows: TGTGCCACCCAGGCTCTCCTGAACACTGAAGCTTTCTTT. It encodes CATQALLNTEAFF.

This clone was found once. The chain has TRBV7-2 and TRBJ2-3, with 7 bases matching TRBD2. The ends lost 5 bases at V and 4 bases at J; junction bases unmatched: 12. This CDR3 has 16 amino acids. Germline V gene data show CDR1 as SGHTA and CDR2 as FQGNSA. DNA for the CDR3: TGTGCCAGCAGCGCGAGGGGAGGGCGGGCCCCAGATACGCAGTATTTT. It translates to CASSARGGRAPDTQYF. Filled out from reference TRBV7-2 and TRBJ2-3, the complete variable domain reads GAGVSQSPSNKVTEKGKDVELRCDPISGHTALYWYRQSLGQGLEFLIYFQGNSAPDKSGLPSDRFSAERTGGSVSTLTIQRTQQEDSAVYLCASSARGGRAPDTQYFGPGTRLTVL.

The rearrangement links TRBV7-2 to TRBJ2-1, with 7 bases lining up with TRBD2. The J segment lost 3 bases and the V segment lost 2 bases, leaving 7 bases of the junction unmatched. The CDR3 runs 16 residues. Germline V gene lookup returns CDR1 SGHTA and CDR2 FQGNSA. CDR3 region: CASSLKVGRNYNEQFF. CDR3 DNA: TGTGCCAGCAGCTTAAAGGTCGGGAGGAACTACAATGAGCAGTTCTTC.

The chain employs TRBV6-1 and TRBJ1-2; D gene uncertain. The CDR3 totals 12 residues. Trimming shortened V by 5 bases and J by 7 bases, and 11 bases separated the two germline ends. Germline lookup yields CDR1 MNHNS and CDR2 SASEGT. The DNA for the CDR3 is TGTGCCAGCAGTTTACGCGCATCTGGCTACACCTTC. Its protein is CASSLRASGYTF.

The V and J genes are TRBV7-3 and TRBJ2-2; possibly TRBD2 for D (5 bases). CDR3 length: 16 amino acids. Trimming stripped 2 bases from V and 5 bases from J, with 15 bases between. CDR1 is SGHTA, CDR2 FQGTGA, per germline. As DNA, the CDR3 is TGTGCCAGCAGCTTAGGTGGCACGGGAAGAACCGGGGAGCTGTTTTTT. It codes for CASSLGGTGRTGELFF.

The V and J genes are TRBV7-6 and TRBJ1-4; D is perhaps TRBD1 (6 bases). Germline assignment: CDR1 SGHVS and CDR2 FNYEAQ. This CDR3 has 14 amino acids. Trimming took off 4 bases at V and 8 bases at J, with 14 bases between the two ends. The CDR3 sequence is CASSSGVKGEKLFF. The CDR3 DNA sequence: TGTGCCAGCAGCTCAGGGGTGAAGGGCGAAAAACTGTTTTTT.

This chain links TRBV28 with TRBJ1-1, with D hard to call. CDR3 size: 14 residues. The germline V gene has CDR1 MDHEN and CDR2 SYDVKM. With 6 bases removed from V and 1 base from J, the gap between germline ends came to 12 bases. This CDR3 is CASSQVIRNTEAFF. The CDR3 DNA is TGTGCCAGCAGCCAGGTGATACGGAACACTGAAGCTTTCTTT.

This chain joins TRBV5-1 and TRBJ2-1; TRBD2 might be the D (5 bases). CDR1 is SGHRS and CDR2 is YFSETQ in the germline V gene. The ends were cut back, 4 bases at V and 5 bases at J, with 19 bases in the middle. CDR3 length: 16 residues. This chain's CDR3 is CASSHEGAARHNEQFF. In DNA form, the CDR3 reads TGCGCCAGCAGCCACGAGGGTGCGGCCCGCCACAATGAGCAGTTCTTC.

J is TRBJ1-1 and V is TRBV29-1; D is ambiguous. There are 12 residues in the CDR3. Germline-derived CDR1 and CDR2 are SQVTM and ANQGSEA. V was pared by 4 bases and J by 5 bases, with 11 bases between. For the CDR3, the DNA is TGCAGCGTTGTATCGGGGAGGACTGAAGCTTTCTTT. Translated, it gives CSVVSGRTEAFF.

This chain joins TRBV5-5 and TRBJ1-2; TRBD1 is a possible D gene (6 bases). Trimming stripped 7 bases from V and 13 bases from J, with 26 bases between. Germline V gene sequence: CDR1 SGHKS, CDR2 YYEKEE (reference sequence). The CDR3 loop spans 14 amino acids. This CDR3 reads CASQRDTGPQLGTF. CDR3 bases: TGTGCCAGCCAAAGGGACACGGGACCCCAGCTTGGCACCTTC.

J is TRBJ2-3 and V is TRBV5-1, with D unresolved. Trimming removed 4 bases at V and 0 bases at J, with 12 bases between. Looked up from germline, CDR1 is SGHRS and CDR2 is YFSETQ. This CDR3 contains 15 residues. The CDR3 sequence is CASSPLTPSTDTQYF. The DNA of the CDR3 is TGCGCCAGCAGCCCCTTGACACCGAGCACAGATACGCAGTATTTT.

On this clone itself: A read error may account for a junction end that differs from germline. The chain uses TRBV30 and TRBJ2-2; a weak D match, TRBD2 (7 bases). The length of the CDR3 is 15 residues. Germline values: CDR1 GTSNPN, CDR2 SVGIG (reference sequence). CDR3 amino acids: CARRGGGSNTGELFF. Here the CDR3 DNA reads TGTGCCCGGAGGGGAGGGGGATCGAACACCGGGGAGCTGTTTTTT.

The CDR3 nucleotides read TGTGCCAGCAGTGAAGTCACAGTCTCTGGGGCCAACGTCCTGACTTTC. Its protein product is CASSEVTVSGANVLTF. V gene TRBV6-1 combines with J gene TRBJ2-6; the D is unclear. V lost 1 base and J 0 bases, leaving 7 bases between the germline ends. The CDR3 loop spans 16 amino acids. CDR1 is MNHNS and CDR2 is SASEGT in the germline V gene.

The chain couples TRBV11-2 to TRBJ2-1; no reliable D call. This CDR3 comprises 11 residues. Looked up from germline, CDR1 is SGHAT and CDR2 is FQNNGV. Trimming stripped 5 bases from V and 8 bases from J, with 7 bases between. CDR3 residues: CASSPSHEQFF. CDR3 nucleotides: TGTGCCAGCAGCCCCTCTCATGAGCAGTTCTTC.

V and J are TRBV5-1 and TRBJ2-7; D unresolved. This CDR3 contains 14 residues. Germline V gene sequence: CDR1 SGHRS, CDR2 YFSETQ. Trimming pared 2 bases from V and 0 bases from J, leaving 9 bases between. The CDR3 region has the DNA TGCGCCAGCAGCTTTAGGCAGGACTCCTACGAGCAGTACTTC. This codes for CASSFRQDSYEQYF.

The genes are TRBV6-1 and TRBJ2-7, with D possibly matching TRBD1 (6 bases). V lost 7 bases to trimming and J lost 2 bases, with 15 bases between them. Per germline, CDR1 MNHNS and CDR2 SASEGT. This CDR3 is 14 amino acids long. This chain's CDR3 is CASIARDTPYEQYF. The CDR3 region has the DNA TGTGCCAGCATCGCTAGGGACACCCCCTACGAGCAGTACTTC.

The chain links TRBV30 to TRBJ1-1, with 7 bases that match TRBD1. After removal of 5 bases from V and 10 bases from J, the junction contained 10 bases not matched to a gene. This CDR3 is built from 12 residues. The germline CDR1 and CDR2 sequences are GTSNPN and SVGIG (reference sequence). DNA for the CDR3: TGTGCCTGGGGTACAGGGGAACCGGGAGCTTTCTTT. Its translation: CAWGTGEPGAFF. Supplemented by reference TRBV30 and TRBJ1-1, the full variable domain reads SQTIHQWPATLVQPVGSPLSLECTVEGTSNPNLYWYRQAAGRGLQLLFYSVGIGQISSEVPQNLSASRPQDRQFILSSKKLLLSDSGFYLCAWGTGEPGAFFGQGTRLTVV.